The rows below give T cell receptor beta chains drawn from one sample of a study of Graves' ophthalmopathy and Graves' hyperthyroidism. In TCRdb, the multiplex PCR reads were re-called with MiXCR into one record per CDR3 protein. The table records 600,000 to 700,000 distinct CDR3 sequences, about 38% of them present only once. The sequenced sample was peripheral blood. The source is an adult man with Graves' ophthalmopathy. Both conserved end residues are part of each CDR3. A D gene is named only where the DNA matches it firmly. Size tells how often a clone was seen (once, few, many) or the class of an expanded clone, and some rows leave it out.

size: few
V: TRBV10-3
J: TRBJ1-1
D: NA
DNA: TGTGCCACTCACGGGGGAAACACTGAAGCTTTCTTT
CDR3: CATHGGNTEAFF

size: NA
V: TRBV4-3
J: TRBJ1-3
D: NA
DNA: TGCGCCAGCAGCCAAGACCTGAATAGCTCTGGAAACACCATATATTTT
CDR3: CASSQDLNSSGNTIYF

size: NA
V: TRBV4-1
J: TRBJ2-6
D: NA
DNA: TGCGCCAGCAGCCAGGTGGCCGCCTCTGGGGCCAACGTCCTGACTTTC
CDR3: CASSQVAASGANVLTF

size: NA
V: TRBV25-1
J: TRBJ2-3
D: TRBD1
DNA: TGTGCCAGCAGTGGGGGGAAAAGGACAGGGCCACACACAGATACGCAGTATTTT
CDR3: CASSGGKRTGPHTDTQYF

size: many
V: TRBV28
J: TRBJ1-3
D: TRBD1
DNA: TGTGCCAGCAGTCCCCACAGGGACAGGGGATATTTT
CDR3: CASSPHRDRGYF

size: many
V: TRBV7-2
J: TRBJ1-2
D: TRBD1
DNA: TGTGCCAGCAGATTTACTAGGGACAGAGAAGATGGCTACACCTTC
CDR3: CASRFTRDREDGYTF

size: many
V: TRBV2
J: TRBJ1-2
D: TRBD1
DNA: TGTGCCAGCAGCGCCCGGGACAGCCGGCATGGCTACACCTTC
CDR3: CASSARDSRHGYTF

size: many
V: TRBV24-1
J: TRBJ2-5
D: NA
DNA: TGTGCCACCAGTGACTCTAATTTAGAGACCCAGTACTTC
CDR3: CATSDSNLETQYF

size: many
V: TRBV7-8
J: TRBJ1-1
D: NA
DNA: TGTGCCAGCAGCTTAGCTACCATACCCACTGAAGCTTTCTTT
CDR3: CASSLATIPTEAFF

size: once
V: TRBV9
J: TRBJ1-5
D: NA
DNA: TGTGCCAGCAGCGTAGGGGTGGGGAGCGCCGATCAGCCCCAGCATTTT
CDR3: CASSVGVGSADQPQHF

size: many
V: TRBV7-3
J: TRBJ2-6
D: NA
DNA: TGTGCCAGCAGCTCCCCTTTGGGCTCTGGGGCCAACGTCCTGACTTTC
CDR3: CASSSPLGSGANVLTF

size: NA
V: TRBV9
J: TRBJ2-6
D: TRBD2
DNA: TGTGCCAGCACTTCGCGACTAGCGGGGGCGAACTCTGGGGCCAACGTCCTGACTTTC
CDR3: CASTSRLAGANSGANVLTF

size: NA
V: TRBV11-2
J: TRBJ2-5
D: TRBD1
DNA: TGTGCCAGCAGCTTAGGATCAGGCGGACAGGCGAGACCTCAAGAGACCCAGTACTTC
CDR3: CASSLGSGGQARPQETQYF

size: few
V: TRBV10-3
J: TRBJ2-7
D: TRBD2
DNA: TGTGCCAGCAGCACTAGACTAGCGGGGGATCACGAGCAGTACTTC
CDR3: CASSTRLAGDHEQYF

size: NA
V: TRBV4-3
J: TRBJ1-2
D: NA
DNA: TGCGCCAGCAGCCAAGGGGGGGAAAACTATGGCTACACCTTC
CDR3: CASSQGGENYGYTF

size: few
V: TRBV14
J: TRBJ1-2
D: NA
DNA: TGTGCCAGCAGCTATAATTACAGGGCGCAGGGGTACACCTTC
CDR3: CASSYNYRAQGYTF

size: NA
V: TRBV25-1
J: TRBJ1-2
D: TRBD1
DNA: TGTGCCAGCAGTGATTGGGGACAGGGAATTGGCTACACCTTC
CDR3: CASSDWGQGIGYTF